A selection of T cell receptor beta chains follows, all from one sample in a study of blood T cell repertoires in COVID-19. The table came from immunoSEQ multiplex PCR; TCRdb's copy has only in-frame clones and leaves some out. The sample yields fewer than 400,000 clones, around nine tenths seen once. The sequenced material came from PBMCs or T cells enriched from blood (not recorded which). The receptors originated from a man aged 25-45 years who had recovered from COVID-19. CDR3s include the opening cysteine and the closing phenylalanine or tryptophan. D genes are given only for firm matches.

d_call,v_call,j_call,cdr3_aa
NA,TRBV28,TRBJ1-2,CASTTGKGTWGYTF
TRBD2,TRBV27,TRBJ2-3,CASSLEVSGGAGTDTQYF
NA,TRBV9,TRBJ2-2,CASSVGPGGTGELFF
NA,TRBV5-4,TRBJ1-2,CASSFVQGTPNGYTF
TRBD2,TRBV23-1,TRBJ2-3,CASNSGGTDTQYF
NA,TRBV24-1,TRBJ1-5,CATSDTGYSNQPQHF
NA,TRBV27,TRBJ2-1,CASGRVGVYNEQFF
NA,TRBV19,TRBJ1-1,CASSTGMNTEAFF
TRBD1,TRBV27,TRBJ1-1,CASRVGQQGMNTEAFF
TRBD2,TRBV28,TRBJ2-5,CASSLPVAGGPQETQYF
NA,TRBV10-1,TRBJ2-3,CASSDPGTDTQYF
TRBD1,TRBV3-1/TRBV3-2,TRBJ1-2,CASSQRQGRTYGYTF
TRBD1,TRBV4-1,TRBJ1-4,CASSEGGTGDEKLFF
TRBD2,TRBV13,TRBJ2-2,CASSPTSGGADGELFF
NA,TRBV12-2,TRBJ2-5,CASRYREGLRETQYF
TRBD2,TRBV6-5,TRBJ2-1,CASSYQRGDNEQFF
NA,TRBV19,TRBJ2-7,CASSIEAGNEQYF
NA,TRBV21-1,TRBJ2-7,CASSMGRTGDFYEQYF
TRBD1,TRBV27,TRBJ2-2,CASSPDTTGAGTGELFF
TRBD1,TRBV12-3/TRBV12-4,TRBJ2-7,CASSAGGIYEQYF
NA,TRBV7-8,TRBJ2-2,CASSLVVTNTGELFF
TRBD1,TRBV18,TRBJ1-2,CASSPQGADYGYTF
NA,TRBV6-5,TRBJ1-3,CASSYSVGGWDTIYF
TRBD1,TRBV5-1,TRBJ1-4,CASRMTGANEKLFF
NA,TRBV10-2,TRBJ1-2,CASSEQRGGGYTF
TRBD1,TRBV6-1,TRBJ2-5,CASSGEYRGRGETQYF
TRBD1,TRBV9,TRBJ1-6,CASSAPKRQGAGNSPLHF
NA,TRBV9,TRBJ1-2,CASSVTGMDYGYTF
NA,TRBV7-7,TRBJ1-3,CASSQMDRFHSGNTIYF
TRBD2,TRBV11-2,TRBJ2-5,CASSLHWTSGETQYF
TRBD2,TRBV3-1/TRBV3-2,TRBJ2-5,CASSQRGLAGPGGETQYF
NA,TRBV9,TRBJ2-1,CASSVVGGANNEQFF
NA,TRBV30,TRBJ1-2,CAWRGGINYGYTF
TRBD1,TRBV28,TRBJ1-5,CASSFTGGFHQPQHF
NA,TRBV5-1,TRBJ1-5,CASRPGVDNQPQHF
NA,TRBV19,TRBJ1-6,CASSIAGGAGSYNSPLHF
NA,TRBV10-3,TRBJ2-7,CAISESRDIGEQYF
TRBD1,TRBV7-9,TRBJ1-1,CASSFSRWTGKNTEAFF
TRBD1,TRBV5-1,TRBJ1-2,CASSLGRGRNYGYTF
NA,TRBV10-1,TRBJ2-3,CASSEGSTEGQYF
TRBD1,TRBV5-1,TRBJ2-2,CASRDRGDTGELFF
TRBD1,TRBV5-1,TRBJ1-2,CASSLEGQGYGYTF
NA,TRBV7-9,TRBJ2-1,CASSLGTDEQFF
NA,TRBV10-2,TRBJ1-1,CASDDSGGTEAFF
TRBD2,TRBV5-5,TRBJ2-3,CASSLDSRGVRTDTQYF
NA,TRBV3-1/TRBV3-2,TRBJ2-6,CASSQDWGPGANVLTF
TRBD1,TRBV18,TRBJ1-1,CASSPTGGLSWTAFF
TRBD1,TRBV4-2,TRBJ1-3,CASSQGTGQGAGNTIYF
TRBD1,TRBV19,TRBJ2-4,CASSIPGTGENIQYF
TRBD2,TRBV6-5,TRBJ2-2,CASGGLAGSGELFF
NA,TRBV21-1,TRBJ2-7,CASSKVGRGRPDEQYF
NA,TRBV18,TRBJ2-2,CASSPRRGANTGELFF
NA,TRBV16,TRBJ1-1,CASSQSLEDTEAFF
NA,TRBV5-1,TRBJ1-5,CASSLAPGDQPQHF
NA,TRBV21-1,TRBJ2-5,CASSKRGKETQYF